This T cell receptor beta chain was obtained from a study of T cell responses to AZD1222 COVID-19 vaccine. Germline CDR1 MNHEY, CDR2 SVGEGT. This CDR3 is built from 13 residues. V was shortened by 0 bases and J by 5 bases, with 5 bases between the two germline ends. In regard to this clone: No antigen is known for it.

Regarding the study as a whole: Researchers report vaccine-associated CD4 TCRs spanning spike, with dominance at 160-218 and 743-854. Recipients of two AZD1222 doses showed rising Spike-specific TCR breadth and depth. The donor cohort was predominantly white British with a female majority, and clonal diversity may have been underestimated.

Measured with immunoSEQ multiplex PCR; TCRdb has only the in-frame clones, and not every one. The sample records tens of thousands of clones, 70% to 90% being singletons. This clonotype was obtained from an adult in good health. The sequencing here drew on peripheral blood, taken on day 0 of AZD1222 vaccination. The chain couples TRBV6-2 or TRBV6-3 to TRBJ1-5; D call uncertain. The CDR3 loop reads CASSYSGYQPQHF. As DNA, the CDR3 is TGTGCCAGCAGTTACTCTGGGTATCAGCCCCAGCATTTT.